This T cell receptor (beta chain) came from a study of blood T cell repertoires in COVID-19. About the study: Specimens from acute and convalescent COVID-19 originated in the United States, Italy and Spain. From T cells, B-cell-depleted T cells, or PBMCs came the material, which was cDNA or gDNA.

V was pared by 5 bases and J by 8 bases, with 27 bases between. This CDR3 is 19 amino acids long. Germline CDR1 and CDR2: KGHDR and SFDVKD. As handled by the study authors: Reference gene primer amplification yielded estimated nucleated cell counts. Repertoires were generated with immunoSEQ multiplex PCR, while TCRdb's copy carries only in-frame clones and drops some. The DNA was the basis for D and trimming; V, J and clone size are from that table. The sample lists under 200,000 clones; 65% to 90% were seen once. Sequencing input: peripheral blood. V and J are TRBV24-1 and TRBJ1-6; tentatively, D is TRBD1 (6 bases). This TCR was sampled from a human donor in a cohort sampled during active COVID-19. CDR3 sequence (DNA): TGTGCCACCAGTGTCTTGGGTCTCTACGGGGACACCCTAGATTCACCCCTCCACTTT. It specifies CATSVLGLYGDTLDSPLHF.